One and the same sample provided the 6 T cell receptor beta chains below, sequenced in a study of T cells in localized non-small cell lung cancer (dated by TCRdb to about 2020). The receptor library was made with the immunoSEQ multiplex PCR assay. What TCRdb holds here is the immuneACCESS table cut down to in-frame rearrangements. Part of the clones is not present; checked against another copy, under half of the missing clones reflect an unresolved V gene, and the others are unexplained. This sample comprises about 59,000 clones, more than 85% of them detected only once. 15% to 20% of the sample goes to the ten largest clones. The sequencing used peripheral blood, collected before any cancer treatment. Receptors were obtained from a man aged 35 to 69 with stage I lung adenocarcinoma.

The chain links TRBV7-2 to TRBJ2-7; TRBD2 agrees at 11 bases. V shed 5 bases and J 2 bases; nucleotides not matched to a gene: 8. The CDR3 runs 16 residues. The germline V gene has CDR1 SGHTA and CDR2 FQGNSA. The CDR3 region has the DNA TGTGCCAGCAGCCTCGGGACTAGCGGCTTTACCTACGAGCAGTACTTC. Amino acids: CASSLGTSGFTYEQYF.

This clone was detected a few times. The V and J genes are TRBV4-2 and TRBJ1-4; 9 bases match TRBD1. The CDR3 covers 15 residues. The germline V gene has CDR1 LGHNA and CDR2 YNFKEQ. The J segment lost 7 bases and the V segment lost 0 bases, leaving 3 bases of the junction unmatched. Here the CDR3 reads CASSQDTGGAEKLFF. The CDR3 DNA reads as TGTGCCAGCAGCCAAGATACAGGGGGCGCTGAAAAACTGTTTTTT.

The chain recombines TRBV9 with TRBJ2-1; D could derive from TRBD1 or TRBD2 (6 bases each). With 0 bases removed from V and 8 bases from J, the gap between germline ends came to 30 bases. Germline values: CDR1 SGDLS, CDR2 YYNGEE. The CDR3 contains 20 residues. CDR3 amino acids: CASSVEWGAGEQGRGYEQFF. The CDR3 DNA follows: TGTGCCAGCAGCGTAGAGTGGGGGGCCGGTGAACAGGGACGAGGGTATGAGCAGTTCTTC.

The sample holds one count of this clone. The same CDR3 is also encoded by other DNA sequences in this sample. The rearrangement joins TRBV9 to TRBJ2-7; a weak D match, TRBD1 (6 bases). CDR1 is SGDLS and CDR2 is YYNGEE in the germline V gene. V lost 2 bases, J lost 2 bases, and 11 bases lay in between. The CDR3 covers 14 residues. The CDR3 is CASSVGQGTYEQYF. The DNA of the CDR3 is TGTGCCAGCAGCGTGGGGCAGGGGACCTACGAGCAGTACTTC.

The genes are TRBV18 and TRBJ1-4, with unresolved D. Germline assignment: CDR1 KGHSH and CDR2 LQKENI. Trimming removed 1 base from V and 4 bases from J, with 1 base in between. The CDR3 extends over 12 amino acids. CDR3 coding DNA: TGTGCCAGCTCACCACGTAATGAAAAACTGTTTTTT. It encodes CASSPRNEKLFF.

V usage is TRBV7-2 and J usage is TRBJ1-1; 8 bases agree with TRBD1. Trimming at V came to 3 bases and at J to 5 bases, leaving 5 bases not matched to a gene. There are 14 residues in the CDR3. The germline V gene encodes CDR1 SGHTA and CDR2 FQGNSA. The CDR3: CASSFDRGWTEAFF. The DNA for the CDR3 is TGTGCCAGCAGCTTCGACAGGGGATGGACTGAAGCTTTCTTT.